This T cell receptor beta chain was documented in a study of T cells in Graves' hyperthyroidism and ophthalmopathy. Study background: Upon initial diagnosis and before any treatment, peripheral blood was collected. Overall study results and limits: Before onset, by a median of approximately 5.9 months, the model predicted ophthalmopathy.

Template material for amplifying TCR beta CDR3 regions consisted of RNA transcripts. In the first-round RT-PCR of the TCR CDR3, the HTBI primer set was used. TCRdb called the multiplex PCR reads again in MiXCR, with one record for every CDR3 protein. The table records some 600,000 distinct CDR3 sequences, about 14% of them present only once. V lost 2 bases and J lost 7; bases outside the gene matches: 8. Germline assignment: CDR1 LGHNA and CDR2 YSLEER. The CDR3 runs to 15 residues. It was approximately 9.7 ml of fresh peripheral blood that supplied the PBMCs. Worth noting for this clonotype: Its antigen is unknown.

This TCR came from a woman in her twenties or thirties with Graves' hyperthyroidism that later progressed to Graves' ophthalmopathy. This chain uses TRBV4-3 with TRBJ2-1, with TRBD1 matching over 7 bases. Specimen: blood. The CDR3: CASSQKLGTDNEQFF. The CDR3, as DNA: TGCGCCAGCAGCCAAAAACTCGGGACAGATAATGAGCAGTTCTTC.